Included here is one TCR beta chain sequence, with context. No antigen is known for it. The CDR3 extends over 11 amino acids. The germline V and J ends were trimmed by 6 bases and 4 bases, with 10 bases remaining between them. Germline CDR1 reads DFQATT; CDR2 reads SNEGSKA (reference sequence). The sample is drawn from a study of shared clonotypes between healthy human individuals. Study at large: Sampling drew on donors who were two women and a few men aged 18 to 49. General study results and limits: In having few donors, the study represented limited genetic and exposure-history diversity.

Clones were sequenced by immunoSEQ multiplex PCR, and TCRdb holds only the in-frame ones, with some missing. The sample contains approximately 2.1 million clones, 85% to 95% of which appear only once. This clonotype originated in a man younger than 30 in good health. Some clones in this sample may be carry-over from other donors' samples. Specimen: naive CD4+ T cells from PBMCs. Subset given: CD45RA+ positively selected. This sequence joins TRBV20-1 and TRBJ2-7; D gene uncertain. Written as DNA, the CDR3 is TGCAGTGCCATGAGAGAATACGAGCAGTACTTC. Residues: CSAMREYEQYF.